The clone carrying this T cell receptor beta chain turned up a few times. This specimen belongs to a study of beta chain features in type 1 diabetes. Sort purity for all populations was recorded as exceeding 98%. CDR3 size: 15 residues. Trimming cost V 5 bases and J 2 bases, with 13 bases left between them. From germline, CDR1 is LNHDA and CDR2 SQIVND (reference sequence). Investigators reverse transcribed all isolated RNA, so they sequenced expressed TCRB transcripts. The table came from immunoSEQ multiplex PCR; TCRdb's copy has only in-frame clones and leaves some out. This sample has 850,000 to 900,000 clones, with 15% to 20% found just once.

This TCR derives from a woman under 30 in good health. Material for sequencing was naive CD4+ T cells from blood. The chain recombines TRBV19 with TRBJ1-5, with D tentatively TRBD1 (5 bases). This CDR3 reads CASSLRDNGNQPQHF. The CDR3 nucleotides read TGTGCCAGTAGTCTCAGGGATAACGGCAATCAGCCCCAGCATTTT.